Sequencing of this T cell receptor beta chain was carried out in a study of blood T cell repertoires in COVID-19. The CDR3 contains 15 residues. V was pared by 6 bases and J by 1 base, with 15 bases between. CDR1 is SEHNR and CDR2 is FQNEAQ in the germline V gene (reference sequence). This table comes from immunoSEQ multiplex PCR, and its TCRdb copy is limited to in-frame clones, with some not included. The profile covers over 250,000 clones, with roughly 80% appearing a single time and approximately 5% taken by the ten largest. The study recruited exposed participants who had met a COVID-19 case within 2 weeks before entry.

The sequencing input was PBMCs or T cells enriched from blood (not recorded which). V gene TRBV7-9 combines with J gene TRBJ1-1, with a possible D match to TRBD1 (6 bases). The receptor was derived from a man aged 35 to 55 who had been exposed to COVID-19. The CDR3 is CASSPTTGSNTEAFF. Here the CDR3 DNA reads TGTGCCAGCAGTCCGACGACAGGATCGAACACTGAAGCTTTCTTT. The whole variable domain, filled in from reference TRBV7-9 and TRBJ1-1, reads DTGVSQNPRHKITKRGQNVTFRCDPISEHNRLYWYRQTLGQGPEFLTYFQNEAQLEKSRLLSDRFSAERPKGSFSTLEIQRTEQGDSAMYLCASSPTTGSNTEAFFGQGTRLTVV.